Shown below are 2 T cell receptor beta chains from a single sample sequenced in a study of blood T cells in healthy people across ages. The use of a sample-barcoded 5' primer and a J-beta primer mix characterized a second PCR of roughly 6 to 12 cycles. A single record per CDR3 protein comes from TCRdb applying MiXCR to the 5' RACE reads. The top ten hold under 25% of the sample, which has 1.8 million or so distinct CDR3 sequences, approximately 39% seen once. Sample: blood. These receptors all stem from a human donor in good health.

The chain links TRBV28 to TRBJ2-1, with unresolved D. Germline assignment: CDR1 MDHEN and CDR2 SYDVKM. The CDR3 has 15 amino acids. The V gene lost 6 bases and the J gene lost 5 bases, with 17 bases spanning the gap. CDR3 nucleotides: TGTGCCAGCAGCAGCCCCACAATCCTAAACAATGAGCAGTTCTTC. It encodes CASSSPTILNNEQFF.

The chain has TRBV9 and TRBJ2-1; D may match TRBD1 or TRBD2 (6 bases each). The CDR3 runs to 15 residues. The germline gives CDR1 SGDLS, CDR2 YYNGEE. V was pared by 0 bases and J by 9 bases, with 16 bases between. CDR3 in amino acids: CASSVALAPGAEQFF. The CDR3 DNA is TGTGCCAGCAGCGTAGCTCTCGCCCCGGGGGCTGAGCAGTTCTTC.